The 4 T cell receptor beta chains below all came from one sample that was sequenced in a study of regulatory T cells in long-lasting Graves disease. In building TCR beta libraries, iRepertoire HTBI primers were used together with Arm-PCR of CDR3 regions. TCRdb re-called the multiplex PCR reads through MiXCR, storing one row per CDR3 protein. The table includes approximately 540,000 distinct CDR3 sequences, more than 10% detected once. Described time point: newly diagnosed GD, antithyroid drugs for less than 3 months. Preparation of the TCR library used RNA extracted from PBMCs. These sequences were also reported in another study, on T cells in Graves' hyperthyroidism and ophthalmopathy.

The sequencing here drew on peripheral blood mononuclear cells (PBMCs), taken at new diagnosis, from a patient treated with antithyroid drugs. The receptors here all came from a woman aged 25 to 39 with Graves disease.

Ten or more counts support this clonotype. The CDR3 loop is CASSPGGRAEAFF. CDR3 sequence (DNA): TGTGCCAGCAGCCCAGGGGGTCGAGCTGAAGCTTTCTTT. The chain employs TRBV7-2 and TRBJ1-1; 7 bases are shared with TRBD1. Germline lookup yields CDR1 SGHTA and CDR2 FQGNSA. V shed 5 bases and J 6 bases; nucleotides not matched to a gene: 6. The CDR3 sequence is 13 residues long.

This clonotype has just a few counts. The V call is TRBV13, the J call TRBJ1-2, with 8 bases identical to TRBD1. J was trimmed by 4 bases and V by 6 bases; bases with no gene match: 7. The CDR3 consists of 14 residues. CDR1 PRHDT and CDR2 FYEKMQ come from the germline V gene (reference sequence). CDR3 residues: CASSPRGPAYGYTF. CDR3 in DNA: TGTGCCAGCAGTCCCAGGGGGCCGGCCTATGGCTACACCTTC.

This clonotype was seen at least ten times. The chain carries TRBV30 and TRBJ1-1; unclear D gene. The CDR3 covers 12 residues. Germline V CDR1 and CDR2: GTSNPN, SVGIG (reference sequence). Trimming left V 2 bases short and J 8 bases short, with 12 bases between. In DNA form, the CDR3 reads TGTGCCTGGAGTACCGCAACAGAGGAAGCTTTCTTT. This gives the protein CAWSTATEEAFF.

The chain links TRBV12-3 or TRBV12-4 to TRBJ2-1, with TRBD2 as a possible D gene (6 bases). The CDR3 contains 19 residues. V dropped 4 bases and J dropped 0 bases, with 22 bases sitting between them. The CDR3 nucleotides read TGTGCCAGCAGTTCGGAGGGCGCGGGGACGGGGCCCTCCTACAATGAGCAGTTCTTC. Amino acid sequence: CASSSEGAGTGPSYNEQFF.